A single sample gave rise to the 19 T cell receptor beta chains below, sequenced in a study of Ad26.COV2.S vaccination and SARS-CoV-2 variants. Sequenced by immunoSEQ multiplex PCR; TCRdb stores in-frame clones only, minus some. The table lists over 300,000 clones, roughly 85% of them singletons, with nearly 7.5% in the top ten. Described treatment: some 19 received Ad26.COV2.S at low or high dose, single or two shots; roughly five received placebo; per-sample allocation not given. Sampling was done on day 63 after the first vaccine or placebo injection. Sequencing used peripheral blood, obtained in a trial of Ad26.COV2.S vaccine versus placebo. Source of these receptors: a person aged 18-65 years who received the Ad26.COV2.S COVID-19 vaccine or a placebo.

The chain uses TRBV4-2 and TRBJ1-2; D is unresolved. The germline V gene has CDR1 LGHNA and CDR2 YNFKEQ. V dropped 1 base and J dropped 11 bases, with 20 bases sitting between them. This CDR3 contains 15 residues. Written as DNA, the CDR3 is TGTGCCAGCAGCCAAGTAGGTTCCAGAGAAAAAGGATACACCTTC. Its translation is CASSQVGSREKGYTF.

The chain couples TRBV4-1 to TRBJ1-2; 10 positions match TRBD1. CDR1 and CDR2 (germline): MGHRA, YSYEKL. The CDR3 is 15 amino acids. The trim removed 2 bases at V and 7 bases at J, leaving 7 bases unmatched. This CDR3 is CASSQNIGQGVGYTF. In DNA form, the CDR3 reads TGCGCCAGCAGCCAAAACATCGGACAGGGGGTTGGCTACACCTTC.

The chain carries TRBV5-4 and TRBJ2-7; 16 nucleotides align to TRBD2. V lost 4 bases and J lost 1; bases outside the gene matches: 2. The CDR3 loop spans 16 amino acids. Germline V gene lookup returns CDR1 SGHNT and CDR2 YYREEE (reference sequence). The CDR3 is CASSQGLAGGSYEQYF. DNA of the CDR3: TGTGCCAGCAGCCAGGGACTAGCGGGAGGGTCCTACGAGCAGTACTTC.

This clone has a single count. The CDR3 sequence is CASSPDFGREAGTDTQYF. The CDR3 DNA follows: TGTGCCAGCAGCCCGGACTTTGGGCGGGAGGCTGGCACAGATACGCAGTATTTT. V usage is TRBV7-9 and J usage is TRBJ2-3; 8 bases match TRBD2. The CDR3 loop spans 18 amino acids. The J segment lost 1 base and the V segment lost 5 bases, leaving 14 bases of the junction unmatched. Germline loops: CDR1 SEHNR, CDR2 FQNEAQ (reference sequence). The full variable domain, completed using reference TRBV7-9 and TRBJ2-3, is DTGVSQNPRHKITKRGQNVTFRCDPISEHNRLYWYRQTLGQGPEFLTYFQNEAQLEKSRLLSDRFSAERPKGSFSTLEIQRTEQGDSAMYLCASSPDFGREAGTDTQYFGPGTRLTVL.

The chain combines TRBV6-5 with TRBJ1-2, with D tentatively TRBD1 (5 bases). The V gene's germline CDR1 is MNHEY and CDR2 SVGAGI. V was clipped by 8 bases and J by 2 bases, with 12 bases between them. The CDR3 spans 13 residues. The CDR3 coding sequence is TGTGCCAGCGGAAGGACAATCAACTATGGCTACACCTTC. It specifies CASGRTINYGYTF.

The genes are TRBV4-1 and TRBJ2-3; TRBD2 might be the D (5 bases). The CDR3 is 16 amino acids. Germline lookup yields CDR1 MGHRA and CDR2 YSYEKL. The V and J ends lost 1 base and 6 bases respectively, with 17 bases between them. The CDR3 sequence is CASSQGPIRGKDTQYF. The CDR3 DNA is TGCGCCAGCAGCCAAGGCCCAATCCGGGGAAAGGATACGCAGTATTTT.

A word on this clone: This may stem from a read error, because a much larger clone lies one nucleotide away. This specimen includes other DNA sequences encoding the same CDR3. The chain carries TRBV15 and TRBJ2-3, with D tentatively TRBD1 (5 bases). This CDR3 is built from 16 residues. CDR1 LNHNV and CDR2 YYDKDF come from the germline V gene (reference sequence). The CDR3 protein is CATSRVREGGTDTQYF. The DNA for the CDR3 is TGTGCCACCAGTAGAGTACGTGAAGGGGGCACAGATACGCAGTATTTT. Combining the CDR3 with reference TRBV15 and TRBJ2-3 gives the whole variable domain DAMVIQNPRYQVTQFGKPVTLSCSQTLNHNVMYWYQQKSSQAPKLLFHYYDKDFNNEADTPDNFQSRRPNTSFCFLDIRSPGLGDTAMYLCATSRVREGGTDTQYFGPGTRLTVL.

The chain joins TRBV7-9 to TRBJ2-7, with D perhaps TRBD1 (5 bases). This CDR3 region has 18 residues. From germline, CDR1 is SEHNR and CDR2 FQNEAQ (reference sequence). Trimming stripped 0 bases from V and 0 bases from J, with 18 bases between. The CDR3 is CASSLASYTGSPSYEQYF. The CDR3 nucleotides are TGTGCCAGCAGCTTAGCCTCCTACACAGGCTCCCCCTCCTACGAGCAGTACTTC.

The rearrangement uses TRBV9 and TRBJ1-2; TRBD1 agrees at 7 bases. This CDR3 has 16 residues. The junction had 9 bases not matched to a gene; V was cut back by 4 bases and J by 0 bases. CDR1 SGDLS and CDR2 YYNGEE come from the germline V gene. CDR3 sequence reads: CASSSMGRGSNYGYTF. CDR3 coding DNA: TGTGCCAGCAGCTCCATGGGCAGGGGGTCTAACTATGGCTACACCTTC.

The V and J genes are TRBV3-1 (or the pseudogene TRBV3-2) and TRBJ2-3; D remains unclear. There are 15 residues in the CDR3. Germline loops: CDR1 LGHDT, CDR2 YNNKEL (reference sequence). V was clipped by 2 bases and J by 3 bases, with 12 bases between them. The CDR3 DNA is TGTGCCAGCAGCCAACGGATCCGTGGAACAGATACGCAGTATTTT. Encoded protein: CASSQRIRGTDTQYF.

The table lists this clone with a count of one. The CDR3, as DNA: TGTGCCAGCAGCTTAGACAGGGGGCGAAGCCGCTACACCTTC. Translation gives CASSLDRGRSRYTF. The chain has TRBV5-4 and TRBJ1-2, with TRBD1 matching over 10 bases. Germline lookup yields CDR1 SGHNT and CDR2 YYREEE (reference sequence). The CDR3 loop spans 14 amino acids. V shed 2 bases and J 9 bases; nucleotides not matched to a gene: 7.

The chain links TRBV5-1 to TRBJ2-2; tentative D call: TRBD1 (6 bases). This CDR3 region has 15 residues. Germline CDR1 is SGHRS and CDR2 is YFSETQ. The CDR3 sequence: CATKPTGANTGELFF. The CDR3, as DNA: TGCGCTACCAAACCGACAGGCGCGAACACCGGGGAGCTGTTTTTT. Full variable domain (remainder filled in from reference TRBV5-1 and TRBJ2-2): KAGVTQTPRYLIKTRGQQVTLSCSPISGHRSVSWYQQTPGQGLQFLFEYFSETQRNKGNFPGRFSGRQFSNSRSEMNVSTLELGDSALYLCATKPTGANTGELFFGEGSRLTVL.

The chain carries TRBV5-6 and TRBJ2-5; D gene unclear. The ends were cut back, 4 bases at V and 5 bases at J, with 15 bases in the middle. The CDR3 spans 14 residues. The germline CDR1 and CDR2 sequences are SGHDT and YYEEEE. CDR3 DNA: TGTGCCAGCAGCCCTGTGTTGGAGTTCGAGACCCAGTACTTC. Translation gives CASSPVLEFETQYF.

The rearrangement uses TRBV7-2 and TRBJ1-2; D is uncertain. The V gene lost 0 bases and the J gene lost 8 bases, with 22 bases spanning the gap. This CDR3 spans 17 amino acids. The germline gives CDR1 SGHTA, CDR2 FQGNSA. CDR3 sequence: CASSLASTSNRRGGYTF. The DNA for the CDR3 is TGTGCCAGCAGCTTAGCCTCGACGAGTAACCGAAGAGGGGGCTACACCTTC.

The J gene is TRBJ2-7, the V gene TRBV12-3 or TRBV12-4; D not resolved. The CDR3 loop spans 12 amino acids. V shed 5 bases and J shed 4 bases, with 9 bases lying between them. CDR3 nucleotide sequence: TGTGCCAGCAGTCGGGTTGCTTACGAGCAGTACTTC. It translates to CASSRVAYEQYF.

The CDR3 coding sequence is TGCGCCAGCAGCTCAGACCCCACGGTCGGGGAGCTGTTTTTT. Amino acids: CASSSDPTVGELFF. The V gene is TRBV4-1, the J gene TRBJ2-2; D is uncertain. CDR1 is MGHRA, CDR2 YSYEKL, per germline. The CDR3 is 14 residues long. V was pared by 5 bases and J by 7 bases, with 14 bases between.

This sequence joins TRBV7-9 and TRBJ2-1; no firm D call. The ends were cut back, 10 bases at V and 6 bases at J, with 10 bases in the middle. This CDR3 comprises 11 residues. Germline-derived CDR1 and CDR2 are SEHNR and FQNEAQ (reference sequence). DNA for the CDR3: TGTGCCATCCCCGTGGGCAATGAGCAGTTCTTC. Its protein is CAIPVGNEQFF.

This clone was seen only once. V usage is TRBV2 and J usage is TRBJ2-7, with 10 bases matching TRBD1. Losses at the gene ends were 5 bases for V and 0 bases for J; bases not matched to a gene: 10. CDR1 is SNHLY, CDR2 FYNNEI, per germline. CDR3 length: 17 residues. This chain's CDR3 is CASSRQGARLVSYEQYF. The CDR3 nucleotides are TGTGCCAGCAGTCGACAGGGGGCGCGACTAGTCTCCTACGAGCAGTACTTC. Together with reference TRBV2 and TRBJ2-7, the CDR3 gives the full variable domain: EPEVTQTPSHQVTQMGQEVILRCVPISNHLYFYWYRQILGQKVEFLVSFYNNEISEKSEIFDDQFSVERPDGSNFTLKIRSTKLEDSAMYFCASSRQGARLVSYEQYFGPGTRLTVT.

The rearrangement uses TRBV2 and TRBJ1-4; no clear D gene. V was pared by 3 bases and J by 4 bases, with 3 bases between. The CDR3 consists of 12 residues. Per the germline V gene, CDR1 is SNHLY and CDR2 is FYNNEI. CDR3 coding DNA: TGTGCCAGCAGTGATTTTAATGAAAAACTGTTTTTT. The encoded protein is CASSDFNEKLFF.